This TCR beta chain was sequenced for a study of shared clonotypes between healthy human individuals. A few counts support this clone. V lost 6 bases to trimming and J lost 6 bases, with 28 bases between them. From germline, CDR1 is SGHDT and CDR2 YYEEEE. This CDR3 is 17 amino acids long. Measured with immunoSEQ multiplex PCR; TCRdb has only the in-frame clones, and not every one. The sample includes about 340,000 clones, roughly 80% of them seen just once. Sequencing was performed on memory CD4+ T cells sorted from blood. Subset meaning: CD45RA-negative fraction. The TCR comes from a man aged 25 to 40 in good health. The chain recombines TRBV5-6 with TRBJ2-7; the D gene is possibly TRBD2 (5 bases). For the CDR3, the DNA is TGTGCCAGCACCCGATCGGGATCGGCTAGGGCTCCGGGCGAGCAGTACTTC. As protein: CASTRSGSARAPGEQYF.